These T cell receptor beta chains were read from a single sample in a study of radiotherapy plus CTLA-4 blockade in lung cancer. TCRdb's table, derived via immunoSEQ multiplex PCR, lists solely in-frame clones and lacks some. The repertoire holds roughly 90,000 clones, with about 79% as singletons. The material sequenced was peripheral blood, taken from a patient treated with radiotherapy plus ipilimumab. The receptors stem from a human donor with non-small cell lung cancer who had a partial response to radiotherapy plus ipilimumab. Some clones in this sample may be carry-over from other donors' samples. The CDR3 runs from the conserved cysteine through the conserved F or W. The D gene is left open where the match is weak. Where a row states a size, it is once, few, many or the class of an expanded clone; other rows omit it.

d_gene,j_gene,abundance,v_gene,CDR3nt,CDR3aa
NA,TRBJ1-3,NA,TRBV21-1,TGTGCCAGCTTACCGTACACGGGTCTCGAAAACACCATATATTTT,CASLPYTGLENTIYF
TRBD2,TRBJ2-3,NA,TRBV9,TGTGCCAGCAGCGTACGCGCGGGGGGGCTAGCGACAGATACGCAGTATTTT,CASSVRAGGLATDTQYF
TRBD1,TRBJ1-2,NA,TRBV7-2,TGTGCCAGCAGCTCATCCTCCGGGACAGGATTTGGTCTGGGCTACACCTTC,CASSSSSGTGFGLGYTF
NA,TRBJ1-1,NA,TRBV28,TGTGCCAGCAGTCCCCCAACAGAGAGAGAGGCTTTCTTT,CASSPPTEREAFF
TRBD1,TRBJ1-1,NA,TRBV5-8,TGTGCCAGCAGCTTGGGACAGGGCCCTGAAGCTTTCTTT,CASSLGQGPEAFF
TRBD1,TRBJ2-5,NA,TRBV7-2,TGTGCCAGCAGCGTCGAACGTGGGACAGGGGCTCAAGAGACCCAGTACTTC,CASSVERGTGAQETQYF
NA,TRBJ1-2,once,TRBV2,TGTGCCAGCCAAGCGGGGTCCGGGGGGTCTAACTATGGCTACACCTTC,CASQAGSGGSNYGYTF
TRBD1,TRBJ2-7,NA,TRBV9,TGTGCCAGCAGCGCCGACCTCTTAACCGGGACAGGGCCCCACGAGCAGTACTTC,CASSADLLTGTGPHEQYF
NA,TRBJ2-7,few,TRBV27,TGTGCCAGCAGACAACAAAGAGGGGGTTCCTACGAGCAGTACTTC,CASRQQRGGSYEQYF
TRBD1,TRBJ2-2,NA,TRBV6-5,TGTGCCAGCTTCCGGGACAGGGCCGGGGAGCTGTTTTTT,CASFRDRAGELFF
NA,TRBJ1-6,once,TRBV10-1,TGCGCCAGCAGTGTGTCCAGGGATCATAATTCACCCCTCCACTTT,CASSVSRDHNSPLHF
NA,TRBJ1-2,NA,TRBV19,TGTGCCAGTACGGGGGATAACTATGGCTACACCTTC,CASTGDNYGYTF
NA,TRBJ1-6,NA,TRBV19,TGTGCCAGTAGTATAGCCGGAGAAATTAATTCACCCCTCCACTTT,CASSIAGEINSPLHF
NA,TRBJ2-7,NA,TRBV29-1,TGCAGCGTGGTGGAGGACCCGGGGTACGAGCAGTACTTC,CSVVEDPGYEQYF
NA,TRBJ1-4,once,TRBV2,TGTGCCAGCAGTGGGTCCGGGGGGGCCCGAGAAAAACTGTTTTTT,CASSGSGGAREKLFF
NA,TRBJ1-6,NA,TRBV6-5,TGTGCCAGCAGGGCAGGGAGGGGCGATAATTCACCCCTCCACTTT,CASRAGRGDNSPLHF
NA,TRBJ1-1,NA,TRBV9,TGTGCCAGCAGCGTTCAGGGTGACACTGAAGCTTTCTTT,CASSVQGDTEAFF
TRBD2,TRBJ2-1,NA,TRBV5-5,TGTGCCAGCAGCGCGGGACTAGGGGACAATGAGCAGTTCTTC,CASSAGLGDNEQFF
NA,TRBJ1-2,NA,TRBV5-6,TGTGCCAGCAGCTTAGAGAGGCAGACCACCTTC,CASSLERQTTF
TRBD1,TRBJ2-7,NA,TRBV4-2,TGTGCCAGCAGCCAAATGAGGGGGCCTTACGAGCAGTACTTC,CASSQMRGPYEQYF
TRBD2,TRBJ2-5,NA,TRBV11-2,TGTGCCAGCAGCCCCAGCGGGAGTGGAGAGACCCAGTACTTC,CASSPSGSGETQYF
NA,TRBJ2-3,NA,TRBV5-1,TGCGCCAGCAGAAAGAGTCCCCAATCAGGGGATACGCAGTATTTT,CASRKSPQSGDTQYF
TRBD1,TRBJ1-2,few,TRBV11-2,TGTGCCAGCAGGGGACAGGCCAATTATGGCTACACCTTC,CASRGQANYGYTF
TRBD1,TRBJ1-2,few,TRBV5-1,TGCGCCAGCAGCGACCACCGGGACAGGGGAGTCTATGGCTACACCTTC,CASSDHRDRGVYGYTF
NA,TRBJ2-7,NA,TRBV28,TGTGCCAGCAGTTTAGTCAGGGGAGCCTACGAGCAGTACTTC,CASSLVRGAYEQYF
TRBD2,TRBJ2-2,NA,TRBV5-1,TGCGCCAGCAGCGAGACTAGCGGGGGGCCGGGCGGGGAGCTGTTTTTT,CASSETSGGPGGELFF
NA,TRBJ1-2,NA,TRBV25-1,TGTGCCAGCAGTGAACACAGTCTTCCGGGGGGCTACACCTTC,CASSEHSLPGGYTF
NA,TRBJ1-1,NA,TRBV5-1,TGCGCCAGCAGCTTCAGCAGGGACACTGAAGCTTTCTTT,CASSFSRDTEAFF
TRBD2,TRBJ2-1,NA,TRBV7-3,TGTGCCAGCAGCTTACGAGCACTAGCGGGTTACAATGAGCAGTTCTTC,CASSLRALAGYNEQFF
TRBD1,TRBJ1-2,NA,TRBV19,TGTGCCAGTCTGGGACAGGGCTGGTACTATGGCTACACCTTC,CASLGQGWYYGYTF
TRBD1,TRBJ1-2,NA,TRBV2,TGTGCCGGCTGCCGGGACAGGGGGGTGGGAGGCTACACCTTC,CAGCRDRGVGGYTF
NA,TRBJ1-3,NA,TRBV7-9,TGTGCCAGCAGCCCTAGTAGAAACACCATATATTTT,CASSPSRNTIYF
TRBD1,TRBJ2-1,NA,TRBV27,TGTGCCAGCAGGGGACAGGGTACGCATGAGCAGTTCTTC,CASRGQGTHEQFF
NA,TRBJ2-2,NA,TRBV13,TGTGCCAGCAGCTTAGTTAGGGGGTCCGGGGAGCTGTTTTTT,CASSLVRGSGELFF
NA,TRBJ1-5,NA,TRBV2,TGTGCCAGCAGTATCATGGACAGCAGGAGCAATCAGCCCCAGCATTTT,CASSIMDSRSNQPQHF
NA,TRBJ1-1,once,TRBV5-1,TGCGCCAGCAGCTTGGGTTTTCGTGGGGCGAGATCGAAAGCTTTCTTT,CASSLGFRGARSKAFF